Listed below are T cell receptor beta chains from one sample, sequenced in a study of cytomegalovirus exposure and HLA in healthy donors. Profiled with immunoSEQ multiplex PCR; TCRdb holds only in-frame clones, not every one. The table lists 180,000 or so clones, more than 70% of them singletons. The sample comprised PBMCs. The receptors were gathered from a middle-aged woman in good health and CMV-seropositive. The CDR3 runs from the conserved cysteine through the conserved F or W.

len,j_gene,v_gene,CDR3aa
14,TRBJ1-2,TRBV5-4,CASSLEAGGYGYTF
16,TRBJ2-5,TRBV4-1,CASSQDGTSGQETQYF
17,TRBJ1-5,TRBV7-9,CASSHESLGGSNQPQHF
15,TRBJ2-2,TRBV19,CASSPQGGARGELFF
15,TRBJ2-7,TRBV5-8,CASSLGGPGGYEQYF
15,TRBJ1-5,TRBV19,CASSIRQGGNQPQHF
16,TRBJ2-7,TRBV27,CASSTGASGSYHEQYF
17,TRBJ1-4,TRBV28,CASSLGDYGKTNEKLFF
13,TRBJ1-1,TRBV28,CASSLTLPPEAFF
17,TRBJ2-1,TRBV5-1,CASSLESGRAGRNEQFF
15,TRBJ1-1,TRBV5-1,CASSGRDRGNTEAFF
13,TRBJ1-2,TRBV13,CASSRQGAIGYTF
15,TRBJ1-1,TRBV28,CASSLGRVVSTEAFF
12,TRBJ1-5,TRBV5-3,CARSPGSWPQHF
15,TRBJ1-5,TRBV28,CASSSQGDSNQPQHF
14,TRBJ1-3,TRBV19,CASSRDNSGNTIYF
16,TRBJ2-1,TRBV28,CASSLTGLAGNNEQFF
13,TRBJ2-5,TRBV19,CASSMKGPETQYF
14,TRBJ2-7,TRBV14,CASSPEGGIYEQYF
12,TRBJ1-2,TRBV9,CASSGRQDGYTF
16,TRBJ2-5,TRBV7-2,CASSLNPGAIKETQYF